This T cell receptor beta chain was found in a study of blood T cell repertoires in COVID-19. Study as a whole: T cells, B-cell-depleted T cells, or PBMCs supplied cDNA or gDNA.

The CDR3 loop spans 14 amino acids. Germline V gene lookup returns CDR1 MGHRA and CDR2 YSYEKL. Trimming pared 1 base from V and 10 bases from J, leaving 14 bases between. Under the authors' procedure: From reference gene primer amplification, estimates of nucleated cell counts were derived. The table came from immunoSEQ multiplex PCR; TCRdb's copy has only in-frame clones and leaves some out. V, J and clone size reflect that table, while D and trimming were determined from the DNA. The table records around 250,000 clones, approximately 85% of them present only once. The chain employs TRBV4-1 and TRBJ2-1, with D perhaps matching TRBD2 (7 bases). The sequenced material came from peripheral blood. This TCR came from a human donor in a cohort sampled during active COVID-19. CDR3 protein: CASSQGGGGYEQFF. CDR3 sequence (DNA): TGCGCCAGCAGCCAAGGGGGGGGCGGGTACGAGCAGTTCTTC.